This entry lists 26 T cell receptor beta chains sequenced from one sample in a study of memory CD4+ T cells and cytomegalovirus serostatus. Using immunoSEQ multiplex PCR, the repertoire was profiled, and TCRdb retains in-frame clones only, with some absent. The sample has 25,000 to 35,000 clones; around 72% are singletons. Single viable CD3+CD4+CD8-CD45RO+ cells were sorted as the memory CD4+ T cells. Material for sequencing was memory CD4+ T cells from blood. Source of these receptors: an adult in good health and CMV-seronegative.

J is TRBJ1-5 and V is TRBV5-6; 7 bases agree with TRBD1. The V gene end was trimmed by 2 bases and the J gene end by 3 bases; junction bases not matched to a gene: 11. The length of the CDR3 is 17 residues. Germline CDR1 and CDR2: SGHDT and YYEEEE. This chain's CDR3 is CASSFGPGTANNQPQHF. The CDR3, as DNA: TGTGCCAGCAGCTTTGGACCGGGGACAGCCAACAATCAGCCCCAGCATTTT.

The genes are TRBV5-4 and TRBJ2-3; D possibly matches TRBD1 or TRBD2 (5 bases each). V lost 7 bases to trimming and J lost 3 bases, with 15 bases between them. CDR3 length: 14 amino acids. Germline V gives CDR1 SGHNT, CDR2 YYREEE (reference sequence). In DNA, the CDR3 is TGTGCCAGCGCCACCCAGGGACGAACAGATACGCAGTATTTT. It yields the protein CASATQGRTDTQYF.

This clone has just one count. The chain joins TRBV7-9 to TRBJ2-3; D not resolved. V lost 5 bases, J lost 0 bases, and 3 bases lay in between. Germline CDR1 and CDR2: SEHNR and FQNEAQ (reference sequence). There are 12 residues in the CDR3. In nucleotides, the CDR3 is TGTGCCAGCAGCCTGAGCACAGATACGCAGTATTTT. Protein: CASSLSTDTQYF.

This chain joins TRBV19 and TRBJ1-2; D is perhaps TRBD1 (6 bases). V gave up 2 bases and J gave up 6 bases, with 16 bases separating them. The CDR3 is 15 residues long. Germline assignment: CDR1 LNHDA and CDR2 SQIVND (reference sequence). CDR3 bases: TGTGCCAGTAGTATACAAGGAGCCAGGGGAAATGGCTACACCTTC. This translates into CASSIQGARGNGYTF. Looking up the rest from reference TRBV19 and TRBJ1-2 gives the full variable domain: DGGITQSPKYLFRKEGQNVTLSCEQNLNHDAMYWYRQDPGQGLRLIYYSQIVNDFQKGDIAEGYSVSREKKESFPLTVTSAQKNPTAFYLCASSIQGARGNGYTFGSGTRLTVV.

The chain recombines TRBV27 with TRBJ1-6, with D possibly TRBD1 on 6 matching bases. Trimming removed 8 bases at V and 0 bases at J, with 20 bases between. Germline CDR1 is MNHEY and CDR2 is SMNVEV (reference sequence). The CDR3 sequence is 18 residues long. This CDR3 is CASFPTGKRPSYNSPLHF. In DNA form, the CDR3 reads TGTGCCAGCTTCCCCACAGGGAAACGACCCTCCTATAATTCACCCCTCCACTTT.

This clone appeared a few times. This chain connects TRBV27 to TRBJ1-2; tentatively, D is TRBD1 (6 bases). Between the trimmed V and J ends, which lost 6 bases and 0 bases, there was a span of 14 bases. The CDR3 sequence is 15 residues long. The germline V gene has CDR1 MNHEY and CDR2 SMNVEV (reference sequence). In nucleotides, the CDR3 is TGTGCCAGCAGGAGGACAGTTAAACCTAACTATGGCTACACCTTC. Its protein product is CASRRTVKPNYGYTF.

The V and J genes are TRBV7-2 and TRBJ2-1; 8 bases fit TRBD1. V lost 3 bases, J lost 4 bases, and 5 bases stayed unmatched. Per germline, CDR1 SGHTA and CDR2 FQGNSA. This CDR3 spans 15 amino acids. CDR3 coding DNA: TGTGCCAGCAGCTTGGACAGGGTCCGTTACAATGAGCAGTTCTTC. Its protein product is CASSLDRVRYNEQFF.

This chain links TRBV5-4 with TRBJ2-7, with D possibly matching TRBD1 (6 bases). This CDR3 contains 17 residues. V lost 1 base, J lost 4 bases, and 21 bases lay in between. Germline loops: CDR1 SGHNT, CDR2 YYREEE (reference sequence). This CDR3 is CASSLKMIAGADYEQYF. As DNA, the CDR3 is TGTGCCAGCAGCTTGAAAATGATCGCAGGGGCGGATTACGAGCAGTACTTC.

The CDR3 sequence is CASSVVDLETQYF. CDR3 nucleotide sequence: TGTGCCAGCAGCGTAGTGGACCTTGAGACCCAGTACTTC. The chain couples TRBV9 to TRBJ2-5, with D hard to call. The CDR3 is made up of 13 amino acids. V was clipped by 0 bases and J by 5 bases, with 8 bases between them. From germline, CDR1 is SGDLS and CDR2 YYNGEE.

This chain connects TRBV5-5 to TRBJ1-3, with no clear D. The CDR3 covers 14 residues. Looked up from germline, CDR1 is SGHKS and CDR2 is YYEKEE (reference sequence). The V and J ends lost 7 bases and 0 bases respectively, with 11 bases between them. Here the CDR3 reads CASGWEYSGNTIYF. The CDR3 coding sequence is TGTGCCAGCGGGTGGGAGTACTCTGGAAACACCATATATTTT.

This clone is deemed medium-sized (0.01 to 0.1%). The CDR3 nucleotides read TGTGCCAGCAGCCGGACCGACATGAACACTGAAGCTTTCTTT. Its protein is CASSRTDMNTEAFF. V is TRBV7-8 and J is TRBJ1-1, with D hard to call. The CDR3 extends over 14 amino acids. Germline CDR1 and CDR2: SGHVS and FQNEAQ. Trimming took off 5 bases at V and 0 bases at J, with 10 bases between the two ends.

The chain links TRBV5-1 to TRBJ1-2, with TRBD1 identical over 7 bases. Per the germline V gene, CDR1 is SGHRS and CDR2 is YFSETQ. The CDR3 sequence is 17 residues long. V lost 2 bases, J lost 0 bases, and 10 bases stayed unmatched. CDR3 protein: CASSLPQGKNSNYGYTF. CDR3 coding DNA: TGCGCCAGCAGCTTACCACAGGGGAAAAACTCTAACTATGGCTACACCTTC.

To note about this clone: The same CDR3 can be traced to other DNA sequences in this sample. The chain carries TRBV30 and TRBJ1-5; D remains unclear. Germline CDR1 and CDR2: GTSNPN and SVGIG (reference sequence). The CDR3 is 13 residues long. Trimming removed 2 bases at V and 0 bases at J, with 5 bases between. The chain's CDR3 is CAWSTDSNQPQHF. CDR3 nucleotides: TGTGCCTGGAGTACCGATAGCAATCAGCCCCAGCATTTT.

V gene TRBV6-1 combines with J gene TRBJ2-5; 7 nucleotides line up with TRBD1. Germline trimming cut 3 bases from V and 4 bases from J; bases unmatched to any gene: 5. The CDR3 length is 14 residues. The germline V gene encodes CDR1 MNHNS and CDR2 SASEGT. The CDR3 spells CASSETGIGETQYF. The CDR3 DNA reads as TGTGCCAGCAGTGAGACAGGGATTGGAGAGACCCAGTACTTC.

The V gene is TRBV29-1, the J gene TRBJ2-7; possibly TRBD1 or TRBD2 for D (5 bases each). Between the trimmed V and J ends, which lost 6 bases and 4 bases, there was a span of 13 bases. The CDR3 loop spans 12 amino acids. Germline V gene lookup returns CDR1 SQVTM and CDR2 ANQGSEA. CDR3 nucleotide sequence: TGCAGCGTGACTGGGGGACCTTACGAGCAGTACTTC. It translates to CSVTGGPYEQYF.

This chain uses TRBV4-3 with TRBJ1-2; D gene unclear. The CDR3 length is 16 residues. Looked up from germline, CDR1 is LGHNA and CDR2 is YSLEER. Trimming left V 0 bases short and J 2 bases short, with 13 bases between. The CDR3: CASSQDLASTNYGYTF. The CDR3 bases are TGCGCCAGCAGCCAAGATCTCGCCAGCACGAACTATGGCTACACCTTC.

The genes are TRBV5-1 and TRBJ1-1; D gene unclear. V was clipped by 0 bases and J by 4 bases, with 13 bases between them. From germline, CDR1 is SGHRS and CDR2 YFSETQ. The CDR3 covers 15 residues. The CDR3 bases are TGCGCCAGCAGCTTGGACCATAGCAGGACCACTGAAGCTTTCTTT. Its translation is CASSLDHSRTTEAFF.

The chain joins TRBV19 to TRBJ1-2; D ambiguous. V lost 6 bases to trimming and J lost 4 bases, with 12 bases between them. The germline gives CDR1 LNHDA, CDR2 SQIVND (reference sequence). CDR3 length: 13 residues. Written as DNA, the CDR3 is TGTGCCAGTAGACCAAAGGGCACCTATGGCTACACCTTC. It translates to CASRPKGTYGYTF.

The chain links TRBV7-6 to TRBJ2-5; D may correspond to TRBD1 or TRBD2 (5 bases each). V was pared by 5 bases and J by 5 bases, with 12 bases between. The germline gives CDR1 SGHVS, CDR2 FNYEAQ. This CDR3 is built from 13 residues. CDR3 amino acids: CASSRDLEETQYF. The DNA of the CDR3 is TGTGCCAGCAGCCGGGACCTTGAGGAGACCCAGTACTTC.

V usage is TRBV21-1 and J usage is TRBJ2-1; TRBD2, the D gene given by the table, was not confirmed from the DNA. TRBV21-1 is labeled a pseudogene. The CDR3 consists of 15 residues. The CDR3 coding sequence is TGTGCCAGCAGCAAAGTTACTAGCGGGCTCAATGAGCAGTTCTTC. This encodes CASSKVTSGLNEQFF.

DNA for the CDR3: TGTGCCTGGAGCCTGGGGGGAGGGGTAGAGACCCAGTACTTC. Translation gives CAWSLGGGVETQYF. The rearrangement joins TRBV30 to TRBJ2-5; TRBD2 matches 7 bases. The CDR3 loop spans 14 amino acids. From germline, CDR1 is GTSNPN and CDR2 SVGIG (reference sequence). Unmatched junction bases numbered 8, after V lost 3 bases and J lost 4 bases.

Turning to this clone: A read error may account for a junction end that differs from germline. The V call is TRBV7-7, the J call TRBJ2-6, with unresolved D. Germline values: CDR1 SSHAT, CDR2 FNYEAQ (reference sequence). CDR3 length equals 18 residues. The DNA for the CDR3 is TGTGCTAGCAGCCTAAGTTTGACATCCTTCTCTGGGGCCAACGTCCTGACTTTC. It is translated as CASSLSLTSFSGANVLTF.

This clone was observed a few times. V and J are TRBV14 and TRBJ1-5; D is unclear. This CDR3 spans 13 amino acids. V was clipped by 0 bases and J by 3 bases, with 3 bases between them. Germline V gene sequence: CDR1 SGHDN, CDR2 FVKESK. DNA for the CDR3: TGTGCCAGCAGCCAAGATCACAATCAGCCCCAGCATTTT. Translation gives CASSQDHNQPQHF.

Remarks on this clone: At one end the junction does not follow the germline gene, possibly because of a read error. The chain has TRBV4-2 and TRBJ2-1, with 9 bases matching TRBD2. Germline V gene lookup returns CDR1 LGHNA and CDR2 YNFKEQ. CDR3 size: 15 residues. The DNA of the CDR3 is TGTGCCAGCAACCAAGCGGGGGGCTTCTACAATGAGCAGTTCTTC. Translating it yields CASNQAGGFYNEQFF.

The CDR3 is CASSYSGEVNSPLHF. The CDR3 DNA reads as TGTGCCAGCAGTTACTCGGGTGAAGTTAATTCACCCCTCCACTTT. The rearrangement links TRBV6-6 to TRBJ1-6, with D hard to call. The V and J ends lost 0 bases and 6 bases respectively, with 9 bases between them. Germline values: CDR1 MNHNY, CDR2 SVGAGI (reference sequence). This CDR3 has 15 amino acids.

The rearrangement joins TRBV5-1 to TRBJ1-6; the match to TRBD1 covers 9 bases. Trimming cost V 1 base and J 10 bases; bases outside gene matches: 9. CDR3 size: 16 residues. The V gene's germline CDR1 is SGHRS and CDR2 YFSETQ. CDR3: CASSLIPGQGGSPLHF. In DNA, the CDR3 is TGCGCCAGCAGCTTGATTCCGGGACAGGGAGGATCACCCCTCCACTTT.